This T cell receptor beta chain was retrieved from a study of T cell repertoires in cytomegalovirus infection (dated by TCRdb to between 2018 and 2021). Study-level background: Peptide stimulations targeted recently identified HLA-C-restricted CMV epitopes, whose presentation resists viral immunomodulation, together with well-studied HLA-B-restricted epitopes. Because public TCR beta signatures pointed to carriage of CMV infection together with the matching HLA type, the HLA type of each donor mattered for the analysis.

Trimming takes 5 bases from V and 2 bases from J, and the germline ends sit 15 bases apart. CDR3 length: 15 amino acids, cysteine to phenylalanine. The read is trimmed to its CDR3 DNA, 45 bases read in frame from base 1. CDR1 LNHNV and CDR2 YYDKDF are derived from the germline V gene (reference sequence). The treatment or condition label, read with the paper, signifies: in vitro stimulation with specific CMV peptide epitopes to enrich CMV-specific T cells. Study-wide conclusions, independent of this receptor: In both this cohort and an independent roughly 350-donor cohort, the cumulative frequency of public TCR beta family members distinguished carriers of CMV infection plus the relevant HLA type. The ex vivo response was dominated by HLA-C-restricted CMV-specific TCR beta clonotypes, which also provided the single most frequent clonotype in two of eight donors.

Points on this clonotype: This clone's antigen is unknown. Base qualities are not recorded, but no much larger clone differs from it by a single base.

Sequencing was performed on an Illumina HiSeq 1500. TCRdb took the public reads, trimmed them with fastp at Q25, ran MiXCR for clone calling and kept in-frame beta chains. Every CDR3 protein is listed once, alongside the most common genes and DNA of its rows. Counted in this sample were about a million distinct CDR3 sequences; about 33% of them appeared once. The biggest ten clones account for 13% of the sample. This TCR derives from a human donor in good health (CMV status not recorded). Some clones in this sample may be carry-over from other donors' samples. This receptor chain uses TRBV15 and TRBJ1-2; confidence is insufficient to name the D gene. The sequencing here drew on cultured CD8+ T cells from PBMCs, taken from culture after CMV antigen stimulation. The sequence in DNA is TGTGCCACCAGCCTCACCCTCCCGAGCAACTATGGCTACACCTTC. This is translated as CATSLTLPSNYGYTF.